Here is one TCR beta chain with its context. The antigen remains unidentified. Only in-frame clones appear in the TCRdb table, and some are missing; sequencing was by immunoSEQ multiplex PCR. The sample gives 150,000 or so clones, 80% to 90% of which show up once; 13% is in the top ten. This sample stems from a study of radiation and T cells in renal cell carcinoma. Study-wide context: Nephrectomy followed 15 Gy stereotactic body radiation by 4 weeks.

The CDR3 totals 12 residues. V was shortened by 5 bases and J by 3 bases, with 7 bases between the two germline ends. CDR1 is KGHSH and CDR2 is LQKENI in the germline V gene. The time point here: blood 2 weeks post-SBRT. Treatment reported: 15 Gy SBRT to primary tumor, nephrectomy 4 weeks later. This renal cell carcinoma was of the clear cell type. General study findings and limits: From baseline, blood top tumor clonotypes peaked at 2 weeks post-radiation. No pretreatment tumor biopsies were available for baseline clonotypes.

The source of this sequence is a woman between 45 and 65 years old with renal cell carcinoma. The source was blood, collected from a patient whose treatment included radiotherapy and nephrectomy. The gene calls are TRBV18 and TRBJ2-5; D not certain. In DNA, the CDR3 is TGTGCCAGCTCAAACAGAGAAGAGACCCAGTACTTC. Translation: CASSNREETQYF.